The present T cell receptor (beta chain) was sequenced within a study of glioma-infiltrating T cells after dendritic cell vaccination (dated by TCRdb to about 2016). Background on the whole study: The cohort comprised 15 or so glioblastoma patients from Phase I and II dendritic cell vaccination trials, 9 newly diagnosed and 6 with recurrent disease. Autologous tumor lysate-pulsed dendritic cell vaccination was administered to the patients between about 2002 and 2013. Each patient was given three intradermal dendritic cell vaccine injections, spaced two weeks apart, in the arm below the axilla. To make the vaccine, monocyte-derived dendritic cells were cultured for under eight days with IL-4 and GM-CSF and then pulsed overnight with autologous tumor lysate. Tumor-infiltrating lymphocyte content was quantified and tumor and blood repertoires were compared in dendritic cell-vaccinated glioblastoma patients by deep sequencing of TCR beta CDR3 regions. Survival after dendritic cell vaccination was correlated with TCR sequencing metrics, including TIL content and tumor-blood repertoire overlap. What the study reported, not specific to this receptor: The cohort was small and heterogeneous, few patients had complete blood and tumor sets, and even fewer had initial-recurrent tumor pairs. After dendritic cell vaccination, a higher estimated pretreatment TIL content predicted longer time to progression and longer overall survival. TCR clonality showed no direct relationship with survival, which suggests that a diverse polyclonal response may matter. The three-group TCR overlap response model was described as speculative and requiring prospective validation.

Regarding this clone: It lacks a known antigen. No base quality values were provided; no much bigger clone lies one nucleotide off.

Selection of patients required sufficient residual fresh-frozen tumor tissue and over two years of available survival data. Although molecular status otherwise differed among the glioblastoma patients, no patient had an isocitrate dehydrogenase mutation. PBMC collection took place before vaccination, two weeks after the third vaccination, and at tumor progression if progression occurred. The Qiagen DNeasy Blood extraction Kit was used to extract genomic DNA. Using the immunoSEQ assay, TCRB CDR3 regions were amplified from approximately 1.9 micrograms of genomic DNA, or from all available DNA when less than that was on hand. Multiplex PCR used 60 forward primers for TCR V beta segments and 13 reverse primers for J beta segments. To estimate reads per starting template, synthetic control templates were spiked into each sample at limiting dilution. The Illumina HiSeq System generated 87 bp sequencing reads. The authors' analysis ran thus. To remove PCR and sequencing errors, closely related sequences were merged with a nearest neighbor algorithm. TCR overlap was defined as the percentage of unique tumor TCR beta sequences that were also found in the peripheral blood of the same patient. TCRdb's version of the immuneACCESS table is confined to in-frame rearrangements and falls short of the full clone set. An unresolved V gene accounts for under half of the shortfall where checked; the remainder is of unknown origin. From that table come the V and J calls and clone size; the DNA was used to work out D and trimming. This sample lists more than 95,000 clones; approximately 80% were detected once. The ten largest account for roughly 12% of the sample.

The receptor was derived from a human donor with glioblastoma. The specimen was blood, collected before dendritic cell vaccination.

In nucleotides, the sequence is TGTGCCTGGAGTCCAAGAAGACTCCTTCGTCCGTTCTTC. Its coded protein is CAWSPRRLLRPFF. In this chain, TRBV30 is recombined with TRBJ2-1; no D gene can be assigned with confidence. Reading from cysteine to phenylalanine, the CDR3 counts 13 amino acids. Only CDR3 DNA is held: 39 bases, read in frame from base 1. The germline V gene (reference sequence) gives CDR1 as GTSNPN and CDR2 as SVGIG. Trimming takes 2 bases from V and 15 bases from J, and the germline ends sit 20 bases apart.